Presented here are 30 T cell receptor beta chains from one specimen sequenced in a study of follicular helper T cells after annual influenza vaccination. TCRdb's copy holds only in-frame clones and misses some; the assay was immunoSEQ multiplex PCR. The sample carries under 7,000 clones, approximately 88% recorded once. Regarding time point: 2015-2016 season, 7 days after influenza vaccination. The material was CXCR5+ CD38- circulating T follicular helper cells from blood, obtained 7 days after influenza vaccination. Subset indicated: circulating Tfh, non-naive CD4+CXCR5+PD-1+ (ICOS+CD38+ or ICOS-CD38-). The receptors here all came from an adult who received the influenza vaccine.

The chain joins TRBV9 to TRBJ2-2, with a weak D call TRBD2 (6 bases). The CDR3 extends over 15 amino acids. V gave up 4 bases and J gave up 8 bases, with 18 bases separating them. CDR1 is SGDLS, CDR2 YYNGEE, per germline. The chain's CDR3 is CASSIRTSGGGELFF. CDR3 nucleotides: TGTGCCAGCAGCATACGGACGTCCGGGGGTGGGGAGCTGTTTTTT. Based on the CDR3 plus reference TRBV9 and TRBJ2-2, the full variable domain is DSGVTQTPKHLITATGQRVTLRCSPRSGDLSVYWYQQSLDQGLQFLIQYYNGEERAKGNILERFSAQQFPDLHSELNLSSLELGDSALYFCASSIRTSGGGELFFGEGSRLTVL.

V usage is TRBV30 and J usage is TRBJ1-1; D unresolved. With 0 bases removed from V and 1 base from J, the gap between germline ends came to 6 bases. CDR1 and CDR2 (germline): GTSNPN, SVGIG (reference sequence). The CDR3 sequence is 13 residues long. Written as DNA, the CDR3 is TGTGCCTGGAGTGTACAGCCGAACACTGAAGCTTTCTTT. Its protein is CAWSVQPNTEAFF.

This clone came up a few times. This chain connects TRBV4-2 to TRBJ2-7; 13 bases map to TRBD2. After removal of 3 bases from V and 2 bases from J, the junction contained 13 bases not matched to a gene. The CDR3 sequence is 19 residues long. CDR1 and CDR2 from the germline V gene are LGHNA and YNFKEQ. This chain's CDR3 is CASSHSTNPTSGGAYEQYF. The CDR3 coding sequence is TGTGCCAGCAGCCATTCAACTAATCCTACTAGCGGGGGGGCCTACGAGCAGTACTTC.

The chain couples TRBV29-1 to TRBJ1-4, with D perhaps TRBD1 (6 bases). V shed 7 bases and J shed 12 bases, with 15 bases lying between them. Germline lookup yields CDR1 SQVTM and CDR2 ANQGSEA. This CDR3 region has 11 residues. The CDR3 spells CSAGKQGQLFF. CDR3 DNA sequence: TGCAGCGCTGGGAAACAGGGTCAACTGTTTTTT.

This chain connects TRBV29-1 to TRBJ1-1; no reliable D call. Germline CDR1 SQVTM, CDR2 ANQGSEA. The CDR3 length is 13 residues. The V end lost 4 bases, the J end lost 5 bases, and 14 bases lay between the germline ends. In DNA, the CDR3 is TGCAGCGTTGTGGTGAATCCGGCGACTGAAGCTTTCTTT. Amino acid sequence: CSVVVNPATEAFF.

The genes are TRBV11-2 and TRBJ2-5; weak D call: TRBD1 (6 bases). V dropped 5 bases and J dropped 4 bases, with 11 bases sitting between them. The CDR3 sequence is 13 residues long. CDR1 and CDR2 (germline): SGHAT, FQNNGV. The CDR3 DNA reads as TGTGCCAGCAGCAGTCAGGGGTCAGAGACCCAGTACTTC. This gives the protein CASSSQGSETQYF.

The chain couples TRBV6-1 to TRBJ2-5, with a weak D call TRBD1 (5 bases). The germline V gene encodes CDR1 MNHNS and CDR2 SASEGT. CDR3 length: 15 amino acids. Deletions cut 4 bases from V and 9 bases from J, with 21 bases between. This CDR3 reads CASSGNRSPLMAQYF. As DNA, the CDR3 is TGTGCCAGCAGTGGAAACAGGAGCCCGCTTATGGCCCAGTACTTC.

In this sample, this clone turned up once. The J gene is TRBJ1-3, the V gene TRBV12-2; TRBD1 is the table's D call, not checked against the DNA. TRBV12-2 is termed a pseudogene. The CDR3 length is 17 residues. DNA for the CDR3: TGTGCAAGTCGCTTAGTTTTAGGGGGATGCTCTGGAAACACCATATATTTT. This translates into CASRLVLGGCSGNTIYF.

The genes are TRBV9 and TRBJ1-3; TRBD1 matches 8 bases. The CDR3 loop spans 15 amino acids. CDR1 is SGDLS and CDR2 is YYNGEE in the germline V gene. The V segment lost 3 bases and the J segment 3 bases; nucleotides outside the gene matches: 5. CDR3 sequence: CASSGQGAIGNTIYF. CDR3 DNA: TGTGCCAGCAGCGGCCAGGGGGCTATTGGAAACACCATATATTTT.

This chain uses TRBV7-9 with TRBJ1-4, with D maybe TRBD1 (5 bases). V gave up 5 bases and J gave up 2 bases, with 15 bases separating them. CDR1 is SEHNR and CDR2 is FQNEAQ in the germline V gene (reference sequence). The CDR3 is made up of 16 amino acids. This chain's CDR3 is CASSPIRGTTNEKLFF. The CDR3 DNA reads TGTGCCAGCAGCCCTATAAGGGGTACGACTAATGAAAAACTGTTTTTT.

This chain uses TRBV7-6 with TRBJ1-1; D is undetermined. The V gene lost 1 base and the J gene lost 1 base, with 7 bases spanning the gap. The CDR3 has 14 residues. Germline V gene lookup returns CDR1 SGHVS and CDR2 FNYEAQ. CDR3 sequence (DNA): TGTGCCAGCAGCTTAGGTAACGAGAACACTGAAGCTTTCTTT. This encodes CASSLGNENTEAFF.

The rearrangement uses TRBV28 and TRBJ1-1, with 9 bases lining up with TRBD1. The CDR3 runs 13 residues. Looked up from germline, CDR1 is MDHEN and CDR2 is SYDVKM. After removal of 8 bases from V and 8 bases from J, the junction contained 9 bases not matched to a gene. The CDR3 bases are TGTGCCAGCTCGTTACAGGGGGCAACCGAAGCTTTCTTT. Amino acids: CASSLQGATEAFF.

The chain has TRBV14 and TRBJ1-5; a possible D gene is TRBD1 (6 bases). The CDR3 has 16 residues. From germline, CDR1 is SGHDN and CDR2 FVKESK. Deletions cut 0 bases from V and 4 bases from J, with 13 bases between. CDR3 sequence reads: CASSQDKGDLNQPQHF. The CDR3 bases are TGTGCCAGCAGCCAAGATAAGGGGGACCTTAATCAGCCCCAGCATTTT. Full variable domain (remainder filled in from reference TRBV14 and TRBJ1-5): EAGVTQFPSHSVIEKGQTVTLRCDPISGHDNLYWYRRVMGKEIKFLLHFVKESKQDESGMPNNRFLAERTGGTYSTLKVQPAELEDSGVYFCASSQDKGDLNQPQHFGDGTRLSIL.

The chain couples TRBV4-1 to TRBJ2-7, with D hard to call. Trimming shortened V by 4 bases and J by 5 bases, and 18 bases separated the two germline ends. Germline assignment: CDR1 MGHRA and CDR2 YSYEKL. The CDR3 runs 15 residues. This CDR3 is CASSPGPHSRDEQYF. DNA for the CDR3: TGCGCCAGCAGCCCCGGACCCCACTCACGAGACGAGCAGTACTTC.

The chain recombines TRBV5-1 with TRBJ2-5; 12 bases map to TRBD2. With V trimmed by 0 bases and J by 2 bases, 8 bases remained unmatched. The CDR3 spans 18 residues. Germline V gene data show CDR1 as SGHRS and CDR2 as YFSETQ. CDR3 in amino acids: CASSLAPSGGARQETQYF. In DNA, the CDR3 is TGCGCCAGCAGCTTGGCCCCTAGCGGGGGGGCCCGGCAAGAGACCCAGTACTTC.

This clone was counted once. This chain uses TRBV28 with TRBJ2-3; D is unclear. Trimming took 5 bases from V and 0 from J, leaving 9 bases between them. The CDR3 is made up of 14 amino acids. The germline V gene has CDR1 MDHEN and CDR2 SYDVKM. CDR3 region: CASSPSVSTDTQYF. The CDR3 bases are TGTGCCAGCAGTCCATCCGTTAGCACAGATACGCAGTATTTT.

CDR3 amino acids: CASSQDISDSYEQYF. The CDR3 nucleotides are TGCGCCAGCAGCCAAGACATCTCAGACTCCTACGAGCAGTACTTC. The chain joins TRBV4-3 to TRBJ2-7, with D unclear. Trimming shortened V by 0 bases and J by 0 bases, and 9 bases separated the two germline ends. The CDR3 extends over 15 amino acids. The germline V gene has CDR1 LGHNA and CDR2 YSLEER.

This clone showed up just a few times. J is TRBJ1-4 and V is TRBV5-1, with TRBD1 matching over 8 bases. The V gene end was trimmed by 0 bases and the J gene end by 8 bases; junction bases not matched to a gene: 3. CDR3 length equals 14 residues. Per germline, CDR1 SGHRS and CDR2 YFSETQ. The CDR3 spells CASSLATGEEKLFF. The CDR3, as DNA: TGCGCCAGCAGCTTGGCGACAGGGGAAGAAAAACTGTTTTTT.

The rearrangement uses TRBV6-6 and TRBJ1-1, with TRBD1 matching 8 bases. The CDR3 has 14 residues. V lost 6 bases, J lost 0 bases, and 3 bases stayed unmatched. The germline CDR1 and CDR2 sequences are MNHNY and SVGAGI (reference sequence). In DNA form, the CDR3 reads TGTGCCAGCAGAGGACAGGGCTTGAACACTGAAGCTTTCTTT. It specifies CASRGQGLNTEAFF.

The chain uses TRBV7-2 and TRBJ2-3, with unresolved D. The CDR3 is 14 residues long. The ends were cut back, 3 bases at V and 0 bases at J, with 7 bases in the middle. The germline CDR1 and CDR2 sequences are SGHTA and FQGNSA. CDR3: CASSFNFSTDTQYF. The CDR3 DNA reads TGTGCCAGCAGCTTTAACTTTAGCACAGATACGCAGTATTTT.

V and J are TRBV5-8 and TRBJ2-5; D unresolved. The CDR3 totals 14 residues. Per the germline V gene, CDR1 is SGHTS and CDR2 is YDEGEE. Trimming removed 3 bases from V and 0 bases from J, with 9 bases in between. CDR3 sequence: CASSYQVYQETQYF. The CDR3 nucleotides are TGTGCCAGCAGCTATCAGGTGTACCAAGAGACCCAGTACTTC.

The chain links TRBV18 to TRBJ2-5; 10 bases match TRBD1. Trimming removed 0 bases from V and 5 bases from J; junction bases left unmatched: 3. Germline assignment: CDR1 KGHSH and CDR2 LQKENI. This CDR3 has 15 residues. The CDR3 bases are TGTGCCAGCTCACCACCGACAGGGGGCAGGGAGACCCAGTACTTC. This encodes CASSPPTGGRETQYF.

The CDR3 reads CAITGDTDTQYF. Here the CDR3 DNA reads TGTGCCATCACAGGGGACACAGATACGCAGTATTTT. This rearrangement joins TRBV10-3 to TRBJ2-3; a weak D match, TRBD1 (6 bases). The CDR3 has 12 residues. Trimming stripped 7 bases from V and 2 bases from J, with 7 bases between. Germline values: CDR1 ENHRY, CDR2 SYGVKD.

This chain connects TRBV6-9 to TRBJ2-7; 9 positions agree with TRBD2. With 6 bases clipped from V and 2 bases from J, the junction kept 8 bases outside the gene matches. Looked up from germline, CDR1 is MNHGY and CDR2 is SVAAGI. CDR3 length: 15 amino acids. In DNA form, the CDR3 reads TGTGCCAGCAGCCCAAGAAGCGGGGGGACCTACGAGCAGTACTTC. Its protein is CASSPRSGGTYEQYF.

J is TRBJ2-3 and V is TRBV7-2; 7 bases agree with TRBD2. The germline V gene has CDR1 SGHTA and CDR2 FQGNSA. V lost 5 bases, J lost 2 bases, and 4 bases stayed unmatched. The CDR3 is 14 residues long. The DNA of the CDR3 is TGTGCCAGCAGCGAAGGACTAGTCACAGATACGCAGTATTTT. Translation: CASSEGLVTDTQYF.

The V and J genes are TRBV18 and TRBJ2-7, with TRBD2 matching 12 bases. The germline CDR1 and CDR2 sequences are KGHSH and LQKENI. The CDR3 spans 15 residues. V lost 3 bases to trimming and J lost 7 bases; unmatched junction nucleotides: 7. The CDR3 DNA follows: TGTGCCAGCTCACCCCGACTAGCGGGAGAGGGAGAGCAGTACTTC. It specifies CASSPRLAGEGEQYF.

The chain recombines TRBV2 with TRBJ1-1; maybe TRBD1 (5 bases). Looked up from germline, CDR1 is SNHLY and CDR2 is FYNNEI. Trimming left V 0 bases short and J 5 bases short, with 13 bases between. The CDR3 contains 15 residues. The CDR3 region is CASSEAGGTKTEAFF. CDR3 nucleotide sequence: TGTGCCAGCAGTGAAGCGGGAGGGACGAAGACTGAAGCTTTCTTT.

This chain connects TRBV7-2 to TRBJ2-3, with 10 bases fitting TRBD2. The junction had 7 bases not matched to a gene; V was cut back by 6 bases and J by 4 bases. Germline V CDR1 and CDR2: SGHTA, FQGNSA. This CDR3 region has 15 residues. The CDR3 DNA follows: TGTGCCAGCAGTTATCTAGCGGGAGTTTCAGATACGCAGTATTTT. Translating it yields CASSYLAGVSDTQYF.

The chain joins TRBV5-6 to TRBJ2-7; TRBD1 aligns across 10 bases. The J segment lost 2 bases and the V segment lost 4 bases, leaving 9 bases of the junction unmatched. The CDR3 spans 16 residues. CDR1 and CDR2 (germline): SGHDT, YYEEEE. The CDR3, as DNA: TGTGCCAGCAGCCGGCAGCTGACAGGGGGCCCCTACGAGCAGTACTTC. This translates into CASSRQLTGGPYEQYF.

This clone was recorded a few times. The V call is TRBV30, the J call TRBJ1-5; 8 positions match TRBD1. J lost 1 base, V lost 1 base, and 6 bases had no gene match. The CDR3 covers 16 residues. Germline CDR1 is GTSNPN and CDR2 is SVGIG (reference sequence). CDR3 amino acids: CAWSAPGQGSNQPQHF. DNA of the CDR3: TGTGCCTGGAGTGCACCCGGACAGGGAAGCAATCAGCCCCAGCATTTT. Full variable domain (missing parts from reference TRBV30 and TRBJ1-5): SQTIHQWPATLVQPVGSPLSLECTVEGTSNPNLYWYRQAAGRGLQLLFYSVGIGQISSEVPQNLSASRPQDRQFILSSKKLLLSDSGFYLCAWSAPGQGSNQPQHFGDGTRLSIL.